The present T cell receptor beta chain was sequenced within a study of blood T cell repertoires in COVID-19. Study summary: Acute-phase and convalescent COVID-19 samples originated in the United States, Italy and Spain. Sources were T cells, B-cell-depleted T cells, or PBMCs; the material itself was cDNA or gDNA.

Patients of the Seattle cohort, enrolled during active infection, were followed longitudinally. Per the original methods: Estimated nucleated cell counts came from reference gene primer amplification. The protocol was immunoSEQ multiplex PCR, while the TCRdb copy is restricted to in-frame clones and leaves out a portion. The V and J calls and clone size were taken over from that table, and D and trimming were inferred from the DNA. The sample has roughly 120,000 clones, 90% seen once. CDR3 length equals 15 residues. The germline V gene encodes CDR1 SNHLY and CDR2 FYNNEI. Trimming took 0 bases from V and 4 from J, leaving 12 bases between them.

This clonotype originated in a man aged 55 to 69 with COVID-19, enrolled during active disease. The material sequenced was peripheral blood. V usage is TRBV2 and J usage is TRBJ1-2; the D gene is possibly TRBD1 (6 bases). CDR3 DNA sequence: TGTGCCAGCAGTGAAGCCCAGGACAGCTTCTATGGCTACACCTTC. Its protein product is CASSEAQDSFYGYTF.